This T cell receptor (beta chain) appears in the sequencing data of a study of OX40 agonist ivuxolimab in advanced cancers. For the study at large: The dose of intravenous ivuxolimab that patients received every 2 weeks ranged from 0.01 to 10 mg/kg. Partial responses were achieved by three patients, one with hepatocellular carcinoma and two with cutaneous melanoma. Under the entry rules, prior anti-PD-1, anti-PD-L1 or anti-CTLA-4 therapy was allowed, and 40% had some.

Here immunoSEQ multiplex PCR was the method, and the copy in TCRdb shows in-frame clones only, minus some. Here the sample spans more than 45,000 clones, roughly 87% being singletons. Blood specimens came from baseline, cycle 4 day 1, and cycle 7 day 1. This receptor was identified in an adult with an advanced solid tumor such as melanoma, head and neck, liver or kidney cancer. This specimen consisted of CD4+ or CD8+ T cells sorted from blood, obtained in a trial of the OX40 agonist ivuxolimab.

The CDR3 sequence is CAWILPGQPINSPLHF. Written as DNA, the CDR3 is TGTGCCTGGATCTTGCCGGGACAGCCCATCAATTCACCCCTCCACTTT. The rearrangement links TRBV30 to TRBJ1-6; 7 bases agree with TRBD1. Germline CDR1 reads GTSNPN; CDR2 reads SVGIG (reference sequence). This CDR3 region has 16 residues. V trimming: 4 bases; J trimming: 7 bases; junction bases outside the gene matches: 13.